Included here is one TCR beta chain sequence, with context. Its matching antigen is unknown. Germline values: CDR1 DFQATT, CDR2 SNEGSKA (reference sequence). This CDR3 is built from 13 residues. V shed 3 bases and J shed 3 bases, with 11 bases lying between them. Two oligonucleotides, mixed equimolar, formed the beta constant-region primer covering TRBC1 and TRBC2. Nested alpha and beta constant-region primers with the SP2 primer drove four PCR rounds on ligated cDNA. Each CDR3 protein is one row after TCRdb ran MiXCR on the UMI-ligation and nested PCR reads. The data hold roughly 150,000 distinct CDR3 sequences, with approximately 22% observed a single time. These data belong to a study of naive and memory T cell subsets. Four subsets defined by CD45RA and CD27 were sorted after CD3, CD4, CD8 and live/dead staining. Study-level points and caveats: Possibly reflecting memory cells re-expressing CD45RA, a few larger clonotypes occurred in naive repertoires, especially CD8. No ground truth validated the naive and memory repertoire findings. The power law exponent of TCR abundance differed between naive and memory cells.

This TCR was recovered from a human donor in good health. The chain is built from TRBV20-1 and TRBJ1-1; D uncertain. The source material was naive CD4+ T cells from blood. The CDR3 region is CSARWNSDTEAFF. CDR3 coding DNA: TGCAGTGCTAGGTGGAATTCGGACACTGAAGCTTTCTTT.